What follows are 32 T cell receptor beta chains derived from one specimen sequenced in a study of T cell responses to AZD1222 COVID-19 vaccine. The table came from immunoSEQ multiplex PCR; TCRdb's copy has only in-frame clones and leaves some out. The sample yields 90,000 to 150,000 clones, about nine tenths seen once. Sample: peripheral blood, taken on day 0 of AZD1222 vaccination. The source is an adult in good health.

The V call is TRBV28, the J call TRBJ1-5; D may be TRBD1 (5 bases). Trimming left V 6 bases short and J 0 bases short, with 12 bases between. CDR1 is MDHEN and CDR2 is SYDVKM in the germline V gene. This CDR3 contains 15 residues. The CDR3 is CASRTPGNSNQPQHF. CDR3 sequence (DNA): TGTGCCAGCAGAACCCCAGGGAATAGCAATCAGCCCCAGCATTTT. Based on the CDR3 plus reference TRBV28 and TRBJ1-5, the full variable domain is DVKVTQSSRYLVKRTGEKVFLECVQDMDHENMFWYRQDPGLGLRLIYFSYDVKMKEKGDIPEGYSVSREKKERFSLILESASTNQTSMYLCASRTPGNSNQPQHFGDGTRLSIL.

The chain has TRBV11-3 and TRBJ2-1; 8 bases are a match to TRBD2. The CDR3 covers 15 residues. Germline assignment: CDR1 SGHNT and CDR2 YENEEA. The ends lost 1 base at V and 1 base at J; junction bases unmatched: 0. CDR3 DNA sequence: TGTGCCAGCAGCTTAGCGGGGGGGTCCTACAATGAGCAGTTCTTC. Its protein is CASSLAGGSYNEQFF.

The V call is TRBV18, the J call TRBJ2-1, with D perhaps matching TRBD2 (5 bases). CDR1 is KGHSH and CDR2 is LQKENI in the germline V gene. The germline V and J ends were trimmed by 3 bases and 7 bases, with 7 bases remaining between them. The CDR3 has 12 amino acids. The CDR3 loop reads CASSPRDNEQFF. Here the CDR3 DNA reads TGTGCCAGCTCACCCCGGGATAATGAGCAGTTCTTC.

The rearrangement uses TRBV12-3 or TRBV12-4 and TRBJ1-2, with D possibly matching TRBD1 (5 bases). The germline V and J ends were trimmed by 3 bases and 10 bases, with 12 bases remaining between them. The CDR3 covers 12 residues. CDR3 sequence (DNA): TGTGCCAGCAGTTTGGGACTACATCCCTACACCTTC. Its translation: CASSLGLHPYTF.

The V call is TRBV3-1 (or the pseudogene TRBV3-2), the J call TRBJ2-1; TRBD1 might be the D (5 bases). V lost 0 bases and J lost 15, with 9 bases in between. The germline V gene encodes CDR1 LGHDT and CDR2 YNNKEL (reference sequence). The CDR3 consists of 11 residues. The CDR3, as DNA: TGTGCCAGCAGCCAAGAGGGGCGACGGTTCTTC. Protein: CASSQEGRRFF.

The rearrangement joins TRBV30 to TRBJ1-2; D unresolved. The CDR3 sequence is 12 residues long. Trimming removed 8 bases at V and 4 bases at J, with 14 bases between. Germline loops: CDR1 GTSNPN, CDR2 SVGIG (reference sequence). CDR3 sequence: CAAVEGFYGYTF. CDR3 bases: TGTGCCGCCGTGGAAGGATTCTATGGCTACACCTTC.

V gene TRBV7-7 combines with J gene TRBJ2-3, with D unclear. The CDR3 has 13 residues. V was trimmed by 5 bases and J by 5 bases, leaving 11 bases between them. CDR1 is SSHAT, CDR2 FNYEAQ, per germline (reference sequence). CDR3 region: CASSADRQDTQYF. CDR3 DNA sequence: TGTGCCAGCAGCGCGGACCGCCAAGATACGCAGTATTTT.

V usage is TRBV18 and J usage is TRBJ2-7, with D possibly TRBD2 on 6 matching bases. Germline CDR1 is KGHSH and CDR2 is LQKENI. The CDR3 has 12 residues. Trimming left V 3 bases short and J 7 bases short, with 10 bases between. This CDR3 is CASSPGGIEQYF. DNA of the CDR3: TGTGCCAGCTCACCGGGCGGGATTGAGCAGTACTTC.

The CDR3 loop is CAWRPRTGAGEQYF. CDR3 in DNA: TGTGCCTGGAGGCCGAGGACAGGGGCCGGGGAGCAGTACTTC. The chain uses TRBV30 and TRBJ2-7; TRBD1 aligns across 9 bases. The J segment lost 7 bases and the V segment lost 3 bases, leaving 10 bases of the junction unmatched. Germline V lookup: CDR1 GTSNPN, CDR2 SVGIG (reference sequence). This CDR3 has 14 amino acids.

The V and J genes are TRBV6-2 or TRBV6-3 and TRBJ2-1; D might be TRBD2 (6 bases). Germline lookup yields CDR1 MNHEY and CDR2 SVGEGT. Trimming cost V 2 bases and J 0 bases, with 8 bases left between them. This CDR3 region has 15 residues. The CDR3 DNA is TGTGCCAGCAGTTACGGAGGGAGCTCCTACAATGAGCAGTTCTTC. Protein sequence: CASSYGGSSYNEQFF.

This clone was seen only once. The V gene is TRBV28, the J gene TRBJ2-7; 8 bases agree with TRBD2. CDR1 MDHEN and CDR2 SYDVKM come from the germline V gene. V shed 2 bases, J shed 7 bases, and the junction held 4 bases outside the gene matches. The CDR3 consists of 13 residues. Here the CDR3 reads CASSLGTGGEQYF. The CDR3 region has the DNA TGTGCCAGCAGTTTAGGGACGGGGGGGGAGCAGTACTTC.

This clone was picked up a small number of times. The chain recombines TRBV30 with TRBJ2-1, with D possibly being TRBD1 (5 bases). The CDR3 length is 15 residues. CDR1 GTSNPN and CDR2 SVGIG come from the germline V gene (reference sequence). The V end lost 0 bases, the J end lost 4 bases, and 13 bases lay between the germline ends. CDR3 in amino acids: CAWSVGLGVYNEQFF. The CDR3 DNA reads as TGTGCCTGGAGTGTGGGGCTAGGGGTTTACAATGAGCAGTTCTTC.

The rearrangement joins TRBV20-1 to TRBJ2-1; a possible D gene is TRBD1 (6 bases). There are 15 residues in the CDR3. CDR1 DFQATT and CDR2 SNEGSKA come from the germline V gene (reference sequence). Trimming took 3 bases from V and 8 from J, leaving 20 bases between them. The CDR3 nucleotides are TGCAGTGCTAGTTTGCAAGCGGCAAAGGGGGATGAGCAGTTCTTC. Encoded protein: CSASLQAAKGDEQFF.

The V and J genes are TRBV27 and TRBJ2-1, with 11 bases lining up with TRBD2. V lost 7 bases, J lost 7 bases, and 9 bases stayed unmatched. Germline V gene sequence: CDR1 MNHEY, CDR2 SMNVEV (reference sequence). The CDR3 runs 15 residues. CDR3 DNA: TGTGCCAGCACCCGTAGCGGGGGGGCGAGAAATGAGCAGTTCTTC. Its protein product is CASTRSGGARNEQFF.

The chain links TRBV18 to TRBJ2-5; D is ambiguous. The CDR3 contains 16 residues. Germline V gene sequence: CDR1 KGHSH, CDR2 LQKENI. V was trimmed by 0 bases and J by 4 bases, leaving 15 bases between them. The CDR3 here is CASSPPYNSPAETQYF. CDR3 coding DNA: TGTGCCAGCTCACCACCGTATAACTCCCCCGCAGAGACCCAGTACTTC.

This clone was observed a few times. The V and J genes are TRBV10-3 and TRBJ1-1, with D unclear. V was shortened by 9 bases and J by 1 base, with 12 bases between the two germline ends. The length of the CDR3 is 13 residues. CDR1 is ENHRY, CDR2 SYGVKD, per germline. CDR3 nucleotide sequence: TGTGCCATTTCCGTCTTGGAGAACACTGAAGCTTTCTTT. This gives the protein CAISVLENTEAFF.

For this clone: Other nucleotide sequences in the sample specify the same CDR3. The chain links TRBV6-5 to TRBJ2-3; D might be TRBD1 or TRBD2, each matching 5 bases. V was cut by 7 bases and J by 3 bases, with 11 bases left in between. The germline CDR1 and CDR2 sequences are MNHEY and SVGAGI. The CDR3 sequence is 13 residues long. CDR3 coding DNA: TGTGCCAGCACCCCTGGGGGAACAGATACGCAGTATTTT. Translating gives CASTPGGTDTQYF.

This chain connects TRBV28 to TRBJ1-5; D is uncertain. Per germline, CDR1 MDHEN and CDR2 SYDVKM. The CDR3 sequence is 12 residues long. V was cut by 6 bases and J by 3 bases, with 6 bases left in between. The CDR3 coding sequence is TGTGCCAGCAGGACTCCCAATCAGCCCCAGCATTTT. This sequence encodes CASRTPNQPQHF.

The chain couples TRBV27 to TRBJ1-1; D not resolved. Per germline, CDR1 MNHEY and CDR2 SMNVEV (reference sequence). V lost 8 bases and J lost 1, with 11 bases in between. This CDR3 spans 13 amino acids. The CDR3 here is CASLKWGNTEAFF. The DNA for the CDR3 is TGTGCCAGCCTTAAATGGGGGAACACTGAAGCTTTCTTT.

CDR3 amino acids: CASRDTGNTIYF. CDR3 DNA: TGCGCCAGCAGAGACACTGGAAACACCATATATTTT. J is TRBJ1-3 and V is TRBV23-1; no definite D call. TRBV23-1 has ORF status, its function being uncertain. V was shortened by 6 bases and J by 2 bases, with 5 bases between the two germline ends. This CDR3 is 12 amino acids long.

The chain links TRBV10-3 to TRBJ1-1; 8 nucleotides line up with TRBD1. The CDR3 consists of 14 residues. The junction had 12 bases not matched to a gene; V was cut back by 10 bases and J by 5 bases. Germline CDR1 and CDR2: ENHRY and SYGVKD. The chain's CDR3 is CATSVTGGVTEAFF. CDR3 in DNA: TGTGCCACGAGTGTAACAGGGGGGGTAACTGAAGCTTTCTTT.

The V gene is TRBV7-8, the J gene TRBJ1-3, with D possibly TRBD1 on 5 matching bases. CDR3 length equals 17 residues. Germline V CDR1 and CDR2: SGHVS, FQNEAQ. Trimming took 2 bases from V and 0 from J, leaving 14 bases between them. The CDR3 nucleotides read TGTGCCAGCAGCTTAATCGGACAAATGGCCTCTGGAAACACCATATATTTT. Amino acids: CASSLIGQMASGNTIYF.

This chain joins TRBV5-4 and TRBJ2-5, with 8 bases aligning to TRBD2. This CDR3 has 13 residues. V lost 4 bases to trimming and J lost 4 bases; unmatched junction nucleotides: 3. Germline V gene data show CDR1 as SGHNT and CDR2 as YYREEE (reference sequence). CDR3 DNA sequence: TGTGCCAGCAGCCGGACTAGCTTAGAGACCCAGTACTTC. Its translation is CASSRTSLETQYF.

The rearrangement joins TRBV2 to TRBJ2-7, with TRBD1 matching 10 bases. V lost 6 bases and J lost 3; bases outside the gene matches: 5. The CDR3 sequence is 14 residues long. The germline gives CDR1 SNHLY, CDR2 FYNNEI. The DNA for the CDR3 is TGTGCCAGCAGCCAGACAGGGGGCGGCTACGAGCAGTACTTC. Its translation is CASSQTGGGYEQYF.

This clone was detected only a few times. Other DNA sequences in this sample translate to the same CDR3. The chain couples TRBV9 to TRBJ1-1, with TRBD1 identical over 8 bases. The ends lost 2 bases at V and 1 base at J; junction bases unmatched: 1. Germline values: CDR1 SGDLS, CDR2 YYNGEE. CDR3 length: 14 residues. CDR3 in DNA: TGTGCCAGCAGCGTGGGGACAGGGAACACTGAAGCTTTCTTT. Its protein product is CASSVGTGNTEAFF.

This chain connects TRBV27 to TRBJ1-2; 7 bases line up with TRBD1. Per the germline V gene, CDR1 is MNHEY and CDR2 is SMNVEV (reference sequence). V shed 6 bases, J shed 6 bases, and the junction held 10 bases outside the gene matches. The CDR3 covers 14 residues. The CDR3 reads CASRASGTADGYTF. In DNA form, the CDR3 reads TGTGCCAGCAGGGCGTCCGGGACAGCCGATGGCTACACCTTC.

The chain joins TRBV27 to TRBJ2-7; D might be TRBD2 (6 bases). The germline V gene encodes CDR1 MNHEY and CDR2 SMNVEV (reference sequence). The CDR3 is made up of 14 amino acids. Trimming took 3 bases from V and 2 from J, leaving 11 bases between them. The CDR3 DNA reads TGTGCCAGCAGTTTGGGGAGGCAGCCCTACGAGCAGTACTTC. It specifies CASSLGRQPYEQYF.

J is TRBJ2-7 and V is TRBV7-6; tentatively, D is TRBD1 (5 bases). The CDR3 runs to 15 residues. V lost 0 bases and J lost 0, with 9 bases in between. Germline loops: CDR1 SGHVS, CDR2 FNYEAQ. The CDR3 is CASSLAAGISYEQYF. The CDR3 DNA reads TGTGCCAGCAGCTTAGCCGCAGGGATCTCCTACGAGCAGTACTTC.

This sequence joins TRBV28 and TRBJ2-7; 13 bases line up with TRBD2. V lost 5 bases to trimming and J lost 4 bases; unmatched junction nucleotides: 8. CDR1 MDHEN and CDR2 SYDVKM come from the germline V gene. CDR3 length: 16 residues. CDR3 amino acids: CASSPSGTSGVYEQYF. The CDR3 region has the DNA TGTGCCAGCAGTCCTTCCGGGACTAGCGGGGTATACGAGCAGTACTTC.

V and J are TRBV5-4 and TRBJ2-5; 9 bases fit TRBD2. This CDR3 comprises 15 residues. V lost 6 bases and J lost 4; bases outside the gene matches: 10. The germline CDR1 and CDR2 sequences are SGHNT and YYREEE (reference sequence). In DNA form, the CDR3 reads TGTGCCAGCAACGCCATCGCGGGAGGGCGAGAGACCCAGTACTTC. Amino acid sequence: CASNAIAGGRETQYF.

This rearrangement joins TRBV19 to TRBJ2-1; TRBD2 agrees at 8 bases. CDR1 and CDR2 from the germline V gene are LNHDA and SQIVND (reference sequence). The CDR3 has 12 amino acids. Germline trimming cut 3 bases from V and 8 bases from J; bases unmatched to any gene: 0. CDR3 nucleotide sequence: TGTGCCAGTAGTATCGGGGGGGATGAGCAGTTCTTC. The encoded protein is CASSIGGDEQFF.

The rearrangement uses TRBV5-1 and TRBJ2-2; possibly TRBD2 for D (5 bases). This CDR3 has 14 residues. Trimming took 2 bases from V and 2 from J, leaving 7 bases between them. CDR1 SGHRS and CDR2 YFSETQ come from the germline V gene. The CDR3 protein is CASSFGVNTGELFF. Here the CDR3 DNA reads TGCGCCAGCAGCTTCGGGGTTAACACCGGGGAGCTGTTTTTT.